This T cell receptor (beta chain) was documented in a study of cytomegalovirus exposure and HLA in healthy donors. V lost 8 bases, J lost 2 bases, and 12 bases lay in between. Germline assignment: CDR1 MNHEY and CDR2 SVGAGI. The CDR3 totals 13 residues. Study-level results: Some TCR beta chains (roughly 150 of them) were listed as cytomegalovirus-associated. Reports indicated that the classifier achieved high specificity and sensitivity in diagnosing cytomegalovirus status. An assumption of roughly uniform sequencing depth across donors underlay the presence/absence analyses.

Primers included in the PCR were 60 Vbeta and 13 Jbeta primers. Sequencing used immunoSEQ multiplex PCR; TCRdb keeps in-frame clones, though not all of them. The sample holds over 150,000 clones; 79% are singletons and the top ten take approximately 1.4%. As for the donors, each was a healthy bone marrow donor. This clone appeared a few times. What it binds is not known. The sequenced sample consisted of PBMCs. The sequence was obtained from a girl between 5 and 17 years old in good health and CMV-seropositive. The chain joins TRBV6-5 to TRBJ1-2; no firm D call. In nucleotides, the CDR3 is TGTGCCAGCCGTCGGGGAAGAAACTATGGCTACACCTTC. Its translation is CASRRGRNYGYTF.